The present TCR beta chain was sequenced within a study of regulatory T cells in long-lasting Graves disease. Study-wide background: For under 3 months, newly diagnosed Graves' patients had been taking antithyroid drugs.

Relying on iRepertoire HTBI primers and Arm-PCR of CDR3 regions, the team built TCR beta libraries. TCRdb fed the multiplex PCR reads into MiXCR, producing one record per CDR3 protein. Among 420,000 or so distinct CDR3 sequences listed, approximately 16% were seen once. Germline-derived CDR1 and CDR2 are SGHRS and YFSETQ. J was trimmed by 1 base and V by 1 base; bases with no gene match: 4. The CDR3 has 15 amino acids. Sample time point: newly diagnosed GD, antithyroid drugs for less than 3 months. There was RNA extracted from PBMCs, and the TCR library was made from it. This sample was also put to use in a study of T cells in Graves' hyperthyroidism and ophthalmopathy. That paper adds: Patients were aged 18 to 65, had disease duration under 2 months, and had newly diagnosed hyperthyroidism. First-round RT-PCR targeting the TCR CDR3 was performed with the HTBI primer set.

This specimen consisted of peripheral blood mononuclear cells (PBMCs), obtained at new diagnosis, from a patient treated with antithyroid drugs. The sequence was collected from a woman younger than 35 with Graves disease. This chain connects TRBV5-1 to TRBJ2-5; 7 positions agree with TRBD1. CDR3: CASSLWGQFQETQYF. Written as DNA, the CDR3 is TGCGCCAGCAGCTTGTGGGGACAGTTCCAAGAGACCCAGTACTTC.